This entry lists 16 T cell receptor beta chains sequenced from one sample in a study of blood T cell repertoires in COVID-19. Generated by immunoSEQ multiplex PCR, the TCRdb table keeps only in-frame clones and is missing some. The sample has more than 200,000 clones; approximately 79% are singletons. The sample was peripheral blood. The receptors stem from a woman of 80 years or more with active or convalescent COVID-19.

This clone appeared once. The V and J genes are TRBV11-3 and TRBJ2-3, with a possible D match to TRBD2 (5 bases). With 1 base removed from V and 2 bases from J, the gap between germline ends came to 7 bases. The CDR3 consists of 14 residues. Germline V gene data show CDR1 as SGHNT and CDR2 as YENEEA. The CDR3 DNA reads TGTGCCAGCAGCTTAGGCGGACTCACAGATACGCAGTATTTT. Its translation is CASSLGGLTDTQYF.

The V call is TRBV5-1, the J call TRBJ2-7, with a tentative D call TRBD1 (6 bases). Trimming removed 0 bases at V and 4 bases at J, with 11 bases between. CDR3 size: 14 residues. Germline CDR1 is SGHRS and CDR2 is YFSETQ. Here the CDR3 reads CASSLGLQGYEQYF. CDR3 DNA: TGCGCCAGCAGCTTGGGCCTACAGGGATACGAGCAGTACTTC.

This clone was recorded only once. This sequence joins TRBV4-2 and TRBJ2-7; tentatively, D is TRBD2 (6 bases). In germline, CDR1 is LGHNA, CDR2 YNFKEQ. With 0 bases removed from V and 4 bases from J, the gap between germline ends came to 16 bases. The CDR3 covers 16 residues. The CDR3 region is CASSQEGSLANYEQYF. The CDR3, as DNA: TGTGCCAGCAGCCAAGAAGGTAGTCTAGCGAATTACGAGCAGTACTTC.

This rearrangement joins TRBV25-1 to TRBJ2-7, with TRBD2 identical over 14 bases. Trimming cost V 3 bases and J 8 bases; bases outside gene matches: 3. This CDR3 contains 14 residues. Germline-derived CDR1 and CDR2 are MGHDK and SYGVNS. The CDR3 region is CASSDGTSGSKQYF. CDR3 coding DNA: TGTGCCAGCAGTGATGGGACTAGCGGGAGTAAGCAGTACTTC.

The chain has TRBV19 and TRBJ2-3; 12 nucleotides agree with TRBD2. Trimming at V came to 0 bases and at J to 2 bases, leaving 12 bases not matched to a gene. The germline V gene has CDR1 LNHDA and CDR2 SQIVND (reference sequence). The CDR3 consists of 20 residues. CDR3 loop: CASSIDFRLAGGGFTDTQYF. DNA for the CDR3: TGTGCCAGTAGTATAGATTTCCGGCTAGCGGGAGGGGGCTTCACAGATACGCAGTATTTT.

J is TRBJ2-5 and V is TRBV6-2 or TRBV6-3, with 10 positions matching TRBD2. CDR3 length: 16 residues. Germline V gene data show CDR1 as MNHEY and CDR2 as SVGEGT. J gave up 6 bases and V 2 bases, and 9 bases lay outside the gene matches. The CDR3 DNA is TGTGCCAGCAGTTACCCCCCGACTAGCGGGCGAAAGACCCAGTACTTC. This sequence encodes CASSYPPTSGRKTQYF.

The V call is TRBV4-2, the J call TRBJ1-5; D remains ambiguous. The CDR3 consists of 15 residues. CDR1 and CDR2 (germline): LGHNA, YNFKEQ. Trimming left V 0 bases short and J 0 bases short, with 6 bases between. The CDR3 DNA is TGTGCCAGCAGCCAAGAACCGGGTAGCAATCAGCCCCAGCATTTT. Protein product: CASSQEPGSNQPQHF.

The gene calls are TRBV5-1 and TRBJ1-1, with D perhaps TRBD1 (6 bases). Between the trimmed V and J ends, which lost 7 bases and 7 bases, there was a span of 14 bases. Germline V gives CDR1 SGHRS, CDR2 YFSETQ. The CDR3 runs 12 residues. CDR3 sequence reads: CASHTGTDEAFF. The CDR3 region has the DNA TGCGCCAGCCATACAGGGACCGATGAAGCTTTCTTT.

This clone has only one observation. The chain carries TRBV18 and TRBJ2-1, with unresolved D. This CDR3 has 17 residues. V lost 3 bases, J lost 0 bases, and 15 bases lay in between. Germline V gene sequence: CDR1 KGHSH, CDR2 LQKENI. The CDR3 reads CASSPFSPLSSYNEQFF. DNA of the CDR3: TGTGCCAGCTCACCTTTTAGCCCTTTGAGCTCCTACAATGAGCAGTTCTTC.

The V and J genes are TRBV28 and TRBJ1-3, with 11 bases that match TRBD1. V trimming: 8 bases; J trimming: 7 bases; junction bases outside the gene matches: 13. This CDR3 contains 16 residues. Germline V CDR1 and CDR2: MDHEN, SYDVKM. DNA of the CDR3: TGTGCCAGCTACCCGGGACAGGGGGTTTATGTCAACACCATATATTTT. This sequence encodes CASYPGQGVYVNTIYF. Using reference TRBV28 and TRBJ1-3 for the parts outside the CDR3, the full variable domain is DVKVTQSSRYLVKRTGEKVFLECVQDMDHENMFWYRQDPGLGLRLIYFSYDVKMKEKGDIPEGYSVSREKKERFSLILESASTNQTSMYLCASYPGQGVYVNTIYFGEGSWLTVV.

This chain connects TRBV6-5 to TRBJ1-1, with a weak D call TRBD1 (6 bases). The CDR3 has 13 amino acids. Germline loops: CDR1 MNHEY, CDR2 SVGAGI. V was pared by 11 bases and J by 0 bases, with 13 bases between. The CDR3 DNA reads TGTGCCGGCCGGACAGTTATGAACACTGAAGCTTTCTTT. This codes for CAGRTVMNTEAFF.

J is TRBJ1-2 and V is TRBV5-4, with TRBD1 matching 8 bases. V was clipped by 4 bases and J by 8 bases; unmatched bases: 7. This CDR3 comprises 13 residues. The germline V gene has CDR1 SGHNT and CDR2 YYREEE (reference sequence). CDR3 nucleotide sequence: TGTGCCAGCAGCCAACAGGGGGATCACGGCTACACCTTC. This translates into CASSQQGDHGYTF.

The chain joins TRBV21-1 to TRBJ2-7; TRBD1, as called in the table, went unchecked against the DNA. TRBV21-1 is a listed pseudogene. CDR3 length equals 15 residues. The CDR3 coding sequence is TGTGCCAGCCCGAAGGGGATGGGACAAGTCTTTGAGCAGTACTTC. This codes for CASPKGMGQVFEQYF.

The chain carries TRBV6-5 and TRBJ1-4; weak D call: TRBD1 (6 bases). From germline, CDR1 is MNHEY and CDR2 SVGAGI. CDR3 length equals 14 residues. Deletions cut 2 bases from V and 7 bases from J, with 11 bases between. CDR3 amino acids: CASSYTGRFEKLFF. The CDR3 nucleotides are TGTGCCAGCAGTTACACAGGGCGGTTTGAAAAACTGTTTTTT.

This rearrangement joins TRBV30 to TRBJ1-1, with D uncertain. CDR1 is GTSNPN, CDR2 SVGIG, per germline (reference sequence). Trimming pared 5 bases from V and 5 bases from J, leaving 6 bases between. The CDR3 runs 10 residues. Written as DNA, the CDR3 is TGTGCCTGGGGGAGGACTGAAGCTTTCTTT. Encoded protein: CAWGRTEAFF.

The genes are TRBV5-4 and TRBJ1-1; 7 bases are a match to TRBD1. This CDR3 contains 16 residues. The V gene end was trimmed by 0 bases and the J gene end by 0 bases; junction bases not matched to a gene: 5. Looked up from germline, CDR1 is SGHNT and CDR2 is YYREEE (reference sequence). This chain's CDR3 is CASSLAGTAMNTEAFF. The DNA of the CDR3 is TGTGCCAGCAGCTTGGCAGGGACAGCAATGAACACTGAAGCTTTCTTT.